These 10 T cell receptor beta chains were sequenced from one sample in a study of shared clonotypes between healthy human individuals. Measured with immunoSEQ multiplex PCR; TCRdb has only the in-frame clones, and not every one. The repertoire holds around 1.9 million clones, with 93% as singletons. Only CD45RO-negative cells positively selected for CCR7 counted as naive CD8 cells, so terminally differentiated effector memory CD45RA+ cells were excluded. The sample comprised naive CD8+ T cells from PBMCs. The source is a man aged 18-30 years in good health. Some clones in this sample may be carry-over from other donors' samples.

V is TRBV7-3 and J is TRBJ1-1; possible D gene TRBD1, 5 bases. In germline, CDR1 is SGHTA, CDR2 FQGTGA. V lost 0 bases and J 6 bases, leaving 11 bases between the germline ends. CDR3 length: 14 residues. The CDR3 DNA reads as TGTGCCAGCAGCTTAACAGGGGCAGGTTCTGAAGCTTTCTTT. The encoded protein is CASSLTGAGSEAFF.

The chain links TRBV6-1 to TRBJ1-5; TRBD1 aligns across 9 bases. This CDR3 has 14 residues. V dropped 8 bases and J dropped 0; count of bases not matched to a gene: 2. CDR1 is MNHNS, CDR2 SASEGT, per germline. The CDR3 is CASRDRDSNQPQHF. CDR3 nucleotides: TGTGCCAGCCGGGACAGGGATAGCAATCAGCCCCAGCATTTT.

The chain recombines TRBV9 with TRBJ2-2; the D gene is possibly TRBD1 (6 bases). V dropped 4 bases and J dropped 0 bases, with 13 bases sitting between them. There are 16 residues in the CDR3. Per germline, CDR1 SGDLS and CDR2 YYNGEE. The CDR3 here is CASSTYREANTGELFF. The DNA of the CDR3 is TGTGCCAGCAGCACCTACAGGGAAGCGAACACCGGGGAGCTGTTTTTT.

V is TRBV7-9 and J is TRBJ2-5; D unclear. Trimming pared 7 bases from V and 0 bases from J, leaving 12 bases between. CDR1 and CDR2 (germline): SEHNR, FQNEAQ (reference sequence). This CDR3 comprises 14 residues. CDR3 coding DNA: TGTGCCAGCAACCCTTTCGATAACCAAGAGACCCAGTACTTC. Translation gives CASNPFDNQETQYF.

Comment on this clone: At the DNA level, this CDR3 is encoded by other sequences in the same sample as well. V and J are TRBV19 and TRBJ2-1; perhaps TRBD1 as D (5 bases). Germline CDR1 and CDR2: LNHDA and SQIVND (reference sequence). CDR3 length equals 15 residues. The V end was cut by 1 base, the J end by 2 bases, with 9 bases between. The CDR3 region is CASSIVPGTYNEQFF. The CDR3 DNA sequence: TGTGCCAGTAGTATAGTCCCAGGGACCTACAATGAGCAGTTCTTC.

The V call is TRBV4-1, the J call TRBJ2-7, with 8 bases that match TRBD1. J was trimmed by 4 bases and V by 1 base; bases with no gene match: 9. The CDR3 totals 16 residues. Looked up from germline, CDR1 is MGHRA and CDR2 is YSYEKL. The CDR3 DNA reads TGCGCCAGCAGCCAAGGTTCGGGACAGGCCTCGTACGAGCAGTACTTC. Translated, it gives CASSQGSGQASYEQYF.

The rearrangement joins TRBV18 to TRBJ2-4; possible D gene TRBD1, 6 bases. The CDR3 covers 15 residues. The germline gives CDR1 KGHSH, CDR2 LQKENI. The germline V and J ends were trimmed by 4 bases and 7 bases, with 17 bases remaining between them. The CDR3 reads CASSLWSTGNNIQYF. CDR3 sequence (DNA): TGTGCCAGCTCACTTTGGTCTACAGGGAATAACATTCAGTACTTC.

The chain carries TRBV2 and TRBJ2-1; D may correspond to TRBD1 or TRBD2 (5 bases each). This CDR3 contains 14 residues. The ends were cut back, 1 base at V and 7 bases at J, with 11 bases in the middle. Germline V CDR1 and CDR2: SNHLY, FYNNEI. The CDR3 sequence is CASSEGWGWNEQFF. CDR3 sequence (DNA): TGTGCCAGCAGTGAAGGTTGGGGGTGGAATGAGCAGTTCTTC.

The genes are TRBV7-3 and TRBJ2-2; D is unclear. The germline gives CDR1 SGHTA, CDR2 FQGTGA. With 2 bases removed from V and 2 bases from J, the gap between germline ends came to 18 bases. There are 18 residues in the CDR3. CDR3 coding DNA: TGTGCCAGCAGCTTACACCCCATTGTTGGCGGCAACACCGGGGAGCTGTTTTTT. The encoded protein is CASSLHPIVGGNTGELFF.

This clone was detected once. This sequence joins TRBV28 and TRBJ1-1; D not resolved. V was cut by 3 bases and J by 6 bases, with 14 bases left in between. This CDR3 has 14 residues. The germline CDR1 and CDR2 sequences are MDHEN and SYDVKM. DNA of the CDR3: TGTGCCAGCAGTTTTGGGAATTCTCCATCTGAAGCTTTCTTT. Its protein product is CASSFGNSPSEAFF.